This T cell receptor beta chain was identified during a study of T cell responses to AZD1222 COVID-19 vaccine (dated by TCRdb to about 2021). With regard to the full study: A total of 230 to 250 trial participants underwent TCR sequencing, of whom about 210 had received two doses of AZD1222 and around 26 had received two doses of the MenACWY control vaccine. Trial participants were enrolled into age subgroups of 18-55, 56-69 and 70-plus years, which contained approximately 150, 30 and 60 TCR-sequenced participants, respectively. The study at large found these results: Most participants were white British and females outnumbered males, and the authors suggested that clonal diversity may have been underestimated. Conclusions about previously exposed vaccinees are limited because only 6 or 7 AZD1222 recipients were SARS-CoV-2 seropositive at baseline. A significant rise in spike-specific TCR breadth and depth was observed after two AZD1222 doses relative to day 0 and relative to MenACWY recipients. Nearly half of unique spike-specific TCRs reportedly recognized epitopes outside regions mutated in the B.1.351 and B.1.1.7 variants. Vaccine-associated CD4 TCRs spanned the whole spike protein, with dominant responses in regions 160-218 and 743-854. The 56-69-year group was small, and its depth increase did not reach significance, likely because of low power. Because no samples from the day 14 peak response were available, repertoires could be characterized only after the peak T cell response.

Note on this clone: Which antigen it targets is not known. Qualities for individual bases were not recorded, and no much larger clone is one base off.

The sample's time point label, in plain terms: about 28 days (+/-7) after the second vaccine dose. Because spike-specific TCR depth and breadth did not differ between the two schedules, AZD1222 recipients who got a second dose at roughly 4 weeks were pooled with those who got a second dose at roughly 12 weeks. Vaccinee samples came from UK trials COV001 and COV002, including a single-blind randomized controlled phase 2/3 trial of AZD1222 (ChAdOx1 nCoV-19) in healthy adults. Trial participant PBMC samples were collected at day 0 and day 28 after the second dose for TCRbeta chain sequencing. The CDR3 regions of human TCRbeta chains were analyzed by immunosequencing. From the authors' description of their analysis: TCRs in the repertoires were compared against a reference library of SARS-CoV-2-specific TCRs that had been generated with the MIRA antigen-specificity platform. Breadth was defined as the fraction of unique TCRs that were SARS-CoV-2-associated. Depth was defined as the fraction of total T cells that were SARS-CoV-2-associated. Using the MIRA data, each spike-specific TCR was assigned both to the spike region to which the TCR was reactive and to a CD4 or CD8 class. Log10-transformed breadth and depth values were compared by one-way ANOVA with Sidak's multiple comparisons tests. Held by TCRdb, this immuneACCESS table contains in-frame sequences only and omits some clones. Under half of the omission traces to an unresolved V gene where checked; the cause of the rest is unknown. From that table come the V and J calls and clone size; the DNA was used to work out D and trimming. The sample table contains 120,000 to 150,000 clones; only one count was recorded for around 83% of them. 5% to 6% of the sample goes to the ten largest clones.

The CDR3 sequence holds 15 residues, the cysteine and phenylalanine included. Here the CDR3 DNA is all that survives: 45 bases in frame from base 1. V is cut by 1 base and J by 9 bases, and the space between the germline ends is 13 bases. CDR1 and CDR2, looked up from the germline V gene, are SGHTA and FQGNSA. The source of this sequence is an adult who received the AZD1222 COVID-19 vaccine. The sample consisted of peripheral blood, taken 28 days after the second AZD1222 dose. The rearrangement combines TRBV7-2 with TRBJ1-6, with a tentative D gene TRBD1 over 6 matching bases. The DNA sequence follows: TGTGCCAGCAGCTTAGGAGGGGGGGCGTCTTCACCCCTCCACTTT. Its protein is CASSLGGGASSPLHF. Joined to the reference TRBV7-2 and TRBJ1-6 proteins, this CDR3 gives the full variable domain: GAGVSQSPSNKVTEKGKDVELRCDPISGHTALYWYRQSLGQGLEFLIYFQGNSAPDKSGLPSDRFSAERTGGSVSTLTIQRTQQEDSAVYLCASSLGGGASSPLHFGNGTRLTVT.